The 10 T cell receptor beta chains listed next were all sequenced from one sample in a study of CD8+CD57+ T cells in acquired aplastic anemia. CDR3 and TCR beta VDJ profiling relied on a genomic DNA template. TCRdb called the reads again in MiXCR, with one record for every CDR3 protein. The data contain about 110,000 distinct CDR3 sequences, 50% to 65% of them singletons. Sequences were obtained from sorted CD4+, CD8+, or CD8+CD57+ T cells (not recorded which) from PBMCs. These TCRs come from a human donor in good health, serving as a control.

This clonotype was seen a handful of times. CDR3 region: CASSPLGDFTEAFF. The CDR3 region has the DNA TGTGCCAGCAGTCCCCTAGGTGATTTCACTGAAGCTTTCTTT. The chain joins TRBV25-1 to TRBJ1-1; D gene uncertain. The germline V gene has CDR1 MGHDK and CDR2 SYGVNS. The ends were cut back, 5 bases at V and 4 bases at J, with 14 bases in the middle. This CDR3 comprises 14 residues.

Ten or more counts support this clonotype. The rearrangement links TRBV10-2 to TRBJ1-2; D remains ambiguous. The CDR3 length is 13 residues. In germline, CDR1 is WSHSY, CDR2 SAAADI. The V and J ends lost 6 bases and 6 bases respectively, with 14 bases between them. This CDR3 is CASRNSSRDGYTF. The CDR3 DNA reads TGCGCCAGCAGAAACAGTTCCCGAGATGGCTACACCTTC.

V usage is TRBV5-1 and J usage is TRBJ2-5; D not resolved. The CDR3 spans 13 residues. With 0 bases removed from V and 2 bases from J, the gap between germline ends came to 5 bases. Germline V CDR1 and CDR2: SGHRS, YFSETQ. CDR3 coding DNA: TGCGCCAGCAGCTTGGTCCCTCAAGAGACCCAGTACTTC. Translating it yields CASSLVPQETQYF.

The rearrangement joins TRBV29-1 to TRBJ2-7; D possibly corresponds to TRBD2 (6 bases). The better agreement between TRBJ2-5 and the DNA end casts doubt on the J call. Germline V lookup: CDR1 SQVTM, CDR2 ANQGSEA. This CDR3 is built from 12 residues. CDR3 region: CSVSSGEGTQYF. The CDR3 DNA is TGCAGCGTCTCTTCGGGAGAAGGGACCCAGTACTTC.

The chain is built from TRBV20-1 and TRBJ2-7; 11 positions match TRBD2. With 4 bases clipped from V and 4 bases from J, the junction kept 9 bases outside the gene matches. CDR1 and CDR2 from the germline V gene are DFQATT and SNEGSKA (reference sequence). This CDR3 comprises 15 residues. In DNA, the CDR3 is TGCAGTGCTATCCCGACTAGCGGGGCTACATACGAGCAGTACTTC. Encoded protein: CSAIPTSGATYEQYF.

This clonotype was seen repeatedly, ten times or more. This chain joins TRBV7-3 and TRBJ2-2; 9 bases line up with TRBD1. Germline V gene sequence: CDR1 SGHTA, CDR2 FQGTGA. V lost 5 bases and J lost 6; bases outside the gene matches: 7. The CDR3 totals 15 residues. CDR3 coding DNA: TGTGCCAGCAGCCCCCGGGACAGGGTCCCCGGGGAGCTGTTTTTT. Translation: CASSPRDRVPGELFF.

This clonotype appeared once. A read error is possible here, since a much larger clone lies one base away. The V call is TRBV25-1, the J call TRBJ2-7; possibly TRBD1 for D (6 bases). Germline CDR1 MGHDK, CDR2 SYGVNS. V lost 4 bases and J lost 3, with 13 bases in between. CDR3 size: 14 residues. For the CDR3, the DNA is TGTGCCAGCAGTGGGACGGACAGCGGCTACGAGCAGTACTTC. This translates into CASSGTDSGYEQYF.

About this clonotype itself: Germline is not matched at one junction end, which may reflect a read error. The J gene is TRBJ2-5, the V gene TRBV10-2, with D unresolved. The CDR3 runs 15 residues. In germline, CDR1 is WSHSY, CDR2 SAAADI. CDR3 coding DNA: TGTGCCAGCAGTGAAGCCTTAGGGCAGCAAGAGACCCAGTACTTC. Protein product: CASSEALGQQETQYF.

The CDR3 protein is CSARVLSGFEKLFF. In DNA, the CDR3 is TGCAGTGCTAGAGTTTTGAGTGGCTTCGAAAAACTGTTTTTT. The chain recombines TRBV20-1 with TRBJ1-4, with no clear D. V was shortened by 1 base and J by 8 bases, with 14 bases between the two germline ends. CDR3 length: 14 amino acids. From germline, CDR1 is DFQATT and CDR2 SNEGSKA (reference sequence).

This clonotype showed up many times. The chain uses TRBV4-3 and TRBJ2-5; 7 positions match TRBD2. This CDR3 is 15 amino acids long. V lost 1 base, J lost 5 bases, and 7 bases stayed unmatched. The germline V gene has CDR1 LGHNA and CDR2 YSLEER. The CDR3: CASSQVGWGGETQYF. The DNA of the CDR3 is TGCGCCAGCAGCCAAGTCGGTTGGGGAGGGGAGACCCAGTACTTC.